This T cell receptor (beta chain) comes out of a study of blood T cell repertoires in COVID-19. Turning to the study itself: Researchers got acute and convalescent COVID-19 samples from the United States, Italy and Spain. T cells, B-cell-depleted T cells, or PBMCs supplied cDNA or gDNA.

The germline CDR1 and CDR2 sequences are SGHVS and FQNEAQ. CDR3 size: 16 residues. The ends lost 2 bases at V and 0 bases at J; junction bases unmatched: 4. Methods used by the authors: Amplification with reference gene primers provided the estimates of nucleated cell counts. Clones were read by immunoSEQ multiplex PCR, and TCRdb kept only the in-frame ones, dropping some. From that table come the V and J calls and clone size; the DNA was used to work out D and trimming. The sample carries 300,000 to 400,000 clones, 70% to 90% recorded once. The chain links TRBV7-8 to TRBJ2-1; 7 positions agree with TRBD2. The receptor was derived from a woman aged 55-75 years with COVID-19, enrolled during active disease. The sequencing sample was made of peripheral blood. Here the CDR3 DNA reads TGTGCCAGCAGCTTAAAAGCGGGGACCTCCTACAATGAGCAGTTCTTC. This translates into CASSLKAGTSYNEQFF.